These T cell receptor beta chains were read from a single sample in a study of Ad26.COV2.S vaccination and SARS-CoV-2 variants. The method was immunoSEQ multiplex PCR; TCRdb's version includes in-frame clones alone and lacks a portion of them. The sample has over 400,000 clones, less than 95% seen once. The source material was peripheral blood, sampled in a trial of Ad26.COV2.S vaccine versus placebo. The receptor source for this set is a person between 18 and 60 years old who received the Ad26.COV2.S COVID-19 vaccine or a placebo. Both conserved end residues are part of each CDR3. The D gene is left open where the match is weak. Size values are once, few and many counts, or a class for expanded clones, and some rows have none.

v_call: TRBV27
clone_size: -
j_call: TRBJ2-3
d_call: -
cdr3_nt: TGTGCCAGCACCCGTCGAGTTACTCGGACTTTCGGCACAGATACGCAGTATTTT
cdr3_aa: CASTRRVTRTFGTDTQYF

v_call: TRBV28
clone_size: -
j_call: TRBJ2-1
d_call: -
cdr3_nt: TGTGCCAGCAGTTTACGGGGGGCCTCCTACAATGAGCAGTTCTTC
cdr3_aa: CASSLRGASYNEQFF

v_call: TRBV19
clone_size: -
j_call: TRBJ1-1
d_call: -
cdr3_nt: TGTGCCAGTAGTTTGAAAGGGAACACTGAAGCTTTCTTT
cdr3_aa: CASSLKGNTEAFF

v_call: TRBV30
clone_size: -
j_call: TRBJ1-5
d_call: -
cdr3_nt: TGTGCCTGGGGACTACGGGGCAATCAGCCCCAGCATTTT
cdr3_aa: CAWGLRGNQPQHF

v_call: TRBV11-2
clone_size: -
j_call: TRBJ2-3
d_call: TRBD2
cdr3_nt: TGTGCCAGCAGCTTAGATATAGCGGGAGGGCCAGATACGCAGTATTTT
cdr3_aa: CASSLDIAGGPDTQYF

v_call: TRBV19
clone_size: -
j_call: TRBJ2-3
d_call: TRBD1
cdr3_nt: TGTGCCAGTAGCCGACAGGGGGATACGCAGTATTTT
cdr3_aa: CASSRQGDTQYF

v_call: TRBV19
clone_size: -
j_call: TRBJ1-2
d_call: TRBD1
cdr3_nt: TGTGCCAGTAGTCCCCAGCGACAGGGATCCTATGGCTACACCTTC
cdr3_aa: CASSPQRQGSYGYTF

v_call: TRBV5-1
clone_size: -
j_call: TRBJ2-7
d_call: TRBD1
cdr3_nt: TGCGCCAGCAGACCCGAGACAGGGACCCTCCACGAGCAGTACTTC
cdr3_aa: CASRPETGTLHEQYF

v_call: TRBV5-1
clone_size: -
j_call: TRBJ2-3
d_call: TRBD2
cdr3_nt: TGCGCCAGCAGCACCGGGACTAGCGGGAGGACAGATACGCAGTATTTT
cdr3_aa: CASSTGTSGRTDTQYF

v_call: TRBV6-9
clone_size: -
j_call: TRBJ2-7
d_call: -
cdr3_nt: TGTGCCAGTCTAGACGGGCCCAACGAGCAGTACTTC
cdr3_aa: CASLDGPNEQYF

v_call: TRBV7-2
clone_size: -
j_call: TRBJ2-3
d_call: -
cdr3_nt: TGTGCCAGCAGCCGGGTCGGTGGCACAGATACGCAGTATTTT
cdr3_aa: CASSRVGGTDTQYF

v_call: TRBV7-2
clone_size: -
j_call: TRBJ1-2
d_call: -
cdr3_nt: TGTGCCAGCAGCCAGAGGAGGCCAGGGGATCTGGGCTACACCTTC
cdr3_aa: CASSQRRPGDLGYTF

v_call: TRBV25-1
clone_size: once
j_call: TRBJ1-2
d_call: -
cdr3_nt: TGTGCCAGCAGTGAACTTAGACCGGGCCGGCGTGGCTATGGCTACACCTTC
cdr3_aa: CASSELRPGRRGYGYTF

v_call: TRBV2
clone_size: -
j_call: TRBJ1-1
d_call: -
cdr3_nt: TGTGCCAGCAGTGAAGTAAGTGGGTTGGGAGCTTTCTTT
cdr3_aa: CASSEVSGLGAFF

v_call: TRBV5-4
clone_size: -
j_call: TRBJ1-1
d_call: TRBD1
cdr3_nt: TGTGCCAGCAGCTTACAGGGGGCTCGGTCTATGAACACTGAAGCTTTCTTT
cdr3_aa: CASSLQGARSMNTEAFF

v_call: TRBV6-6
clone_size: -
j_call: TRBJ2-7
d_call: -
cdr3_nt: TGTGCCAGCAGTTACACTGACGAGCAGTACTTC
cdr3_aa: CASSYTDEQYF

v_call: TRBV27
clone_size: -
j_call: TRBJ1-2
d_call: TRBD1
cdr3_nt: TGTGCCAGCAGTTTTTCGGGACAGAACTATGGCTACACCTTC
cdr3_aa: CASSFSGQNYGYTF